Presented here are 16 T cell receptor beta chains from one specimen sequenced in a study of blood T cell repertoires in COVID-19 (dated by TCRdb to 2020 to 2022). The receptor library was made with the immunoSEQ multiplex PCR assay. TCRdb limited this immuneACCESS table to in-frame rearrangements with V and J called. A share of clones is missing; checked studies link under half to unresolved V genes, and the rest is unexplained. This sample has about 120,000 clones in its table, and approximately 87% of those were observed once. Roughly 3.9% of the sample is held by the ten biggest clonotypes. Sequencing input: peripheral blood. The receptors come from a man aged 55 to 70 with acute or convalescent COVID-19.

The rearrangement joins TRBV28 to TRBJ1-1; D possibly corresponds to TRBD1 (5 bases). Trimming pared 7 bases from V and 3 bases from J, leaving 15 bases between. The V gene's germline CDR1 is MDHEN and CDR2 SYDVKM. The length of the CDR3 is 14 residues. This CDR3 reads CASINQGGYTEAFF. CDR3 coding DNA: TGTGCCAGCATCAATCAGGGAGGGTACACTGAAGCTTTCTTT.

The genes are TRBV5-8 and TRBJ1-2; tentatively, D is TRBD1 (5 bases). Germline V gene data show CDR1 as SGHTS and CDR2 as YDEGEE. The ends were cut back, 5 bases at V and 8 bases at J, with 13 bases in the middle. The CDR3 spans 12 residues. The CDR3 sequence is CASSRDSRGYTF. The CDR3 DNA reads TGTGCCAGCAGTCGGGACTCCCGGGGCTACACCTTC.

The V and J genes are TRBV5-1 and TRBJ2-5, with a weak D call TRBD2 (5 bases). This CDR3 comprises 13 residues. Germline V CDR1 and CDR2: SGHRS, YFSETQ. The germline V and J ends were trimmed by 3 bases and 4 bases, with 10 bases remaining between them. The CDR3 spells CASSWETRETQYF. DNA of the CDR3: TGCGCCAGCAGCTGGGAGACCAGAGAGACCCAGTACTTC.

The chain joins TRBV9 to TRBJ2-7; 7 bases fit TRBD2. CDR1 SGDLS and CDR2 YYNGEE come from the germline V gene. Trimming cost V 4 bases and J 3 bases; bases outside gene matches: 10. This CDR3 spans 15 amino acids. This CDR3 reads CASSPTSSSGYEQYF. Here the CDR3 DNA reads TGTGCCAGCAGCCCTACCTCATCTAGCGGCTACGAGCAGTACTTC.

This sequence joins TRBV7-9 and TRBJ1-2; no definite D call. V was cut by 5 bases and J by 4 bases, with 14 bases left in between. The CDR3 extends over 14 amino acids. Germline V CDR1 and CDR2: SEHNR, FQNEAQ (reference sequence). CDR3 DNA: TGTGCCAGCAGCCCCGGGGTTTATGCCTATGGCTACACCTTC. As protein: CASSPGVYAYGYTF.

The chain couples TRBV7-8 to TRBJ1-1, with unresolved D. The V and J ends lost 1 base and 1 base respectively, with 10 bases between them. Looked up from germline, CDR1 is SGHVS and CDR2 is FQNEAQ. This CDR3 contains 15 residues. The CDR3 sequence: CASSLGSPGNTEAFF. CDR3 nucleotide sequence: TGTGCCAGCAGCTTAGGGAGTCCGGGGAACACTGAAGCTTTCTTT.

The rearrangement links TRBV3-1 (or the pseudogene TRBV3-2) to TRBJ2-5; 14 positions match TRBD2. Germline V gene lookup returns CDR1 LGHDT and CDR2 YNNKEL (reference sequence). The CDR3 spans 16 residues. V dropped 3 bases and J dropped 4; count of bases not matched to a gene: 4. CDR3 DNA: TGTGCCAGCAGCCAGCCCGGGACTAGCGGGAGAGAGACCCAGTACTTC. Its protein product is CASSQPGTSGRETQYF.

The CDR3 coding sequence is TGTGCCAGCAGTTTATCTGCGCAGGGTACGCAGTATTTT. It is translated as CASSLSAQGTQYF. The chain links TRBV28 to TRBJ2-3; D is possibly TRBD1 (5 bases). V was pared by 1 base and J by 8 bases, with 10 bases between. Germline V gene lookup returns CDR1 MDHEN and CDR2 SYDVKM. The CDR3 is 13 amino acids. Full variable domain (rest looked up from reference TRBV28 and TRBJ2-3): DVKVTQSSRYLVKRTGEKVFLECVQDMDHENMFWYRQDPGLGLRLIYFSYDVKMKEKGDIPEGYSVSREKKERFSLILESASTNQTSMYLCASSLSAQGTQYFGPGTRLTVL.

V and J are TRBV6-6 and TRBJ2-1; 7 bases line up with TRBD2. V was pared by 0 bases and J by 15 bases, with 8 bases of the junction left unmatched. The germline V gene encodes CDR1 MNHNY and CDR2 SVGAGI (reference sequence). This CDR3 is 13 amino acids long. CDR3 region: CASSYSGEGDGFF. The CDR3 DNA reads TGTGCCAGCAGTTACTCTGGGGAGGGTGATGGGTTCTTC.

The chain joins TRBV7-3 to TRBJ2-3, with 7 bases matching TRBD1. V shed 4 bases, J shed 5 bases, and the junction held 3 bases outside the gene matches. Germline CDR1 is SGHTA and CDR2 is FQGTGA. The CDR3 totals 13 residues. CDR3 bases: TGTGCCAGCAGCTCGGCAGGGGGAGATACGCAGTATTTT. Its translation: CASSSAGGDTQYF.

CDR3 in amino acids: CAGLRGRGLGEQFF. DNA of the CDR3: TGTGCCGGACTACGAGGGAGGGGACTGGGTGAGCAGTTCTTC. This chain links TRBV5-8 with TRBJ2-1; 7 bases line up with TRBD2. The J segment lost 9 bases and the V segment lost 10 bases, leaving 16 bases of the junction unmatched. The germline gives CDR1 SGHTS, CDR2 YDEGEE. This CDR3 is built from 14 residues.

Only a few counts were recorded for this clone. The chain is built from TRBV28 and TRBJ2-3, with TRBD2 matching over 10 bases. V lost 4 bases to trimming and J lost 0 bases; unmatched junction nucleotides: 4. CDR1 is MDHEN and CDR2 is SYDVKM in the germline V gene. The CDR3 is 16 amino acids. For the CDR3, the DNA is TGTGCCAGCAGTTCCCTGGGACTAGCGAGCACAGATACGCAGTATTTT. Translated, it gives CASSSLGLASTDTQYF.

CDR3 region: CASTLAGGLGEQYF. CDR3 in DNA: TGTGCCAGCACCCTAGCGGGAGGGCTGGGCGAGCAGTACTTC. The V and J genes are TRBV5-5 and TRBJ2-7, with TRBD2 matching 12 bases. This CDR3 is built from 14 residues. In germline, CDR1 is SGHKS, CDR2 YYEKEE (reference sequence). The V segment lost 6 bases and the J segment 6 bases; nucleotides outside the gene matches: 7.

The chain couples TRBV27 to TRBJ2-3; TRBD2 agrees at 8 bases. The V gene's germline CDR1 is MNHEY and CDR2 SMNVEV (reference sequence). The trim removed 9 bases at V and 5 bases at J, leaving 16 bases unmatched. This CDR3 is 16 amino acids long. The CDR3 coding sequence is TGTGCCAGTTCCCCCGGGCCTAGCGGGCATCAAGATACGCAGTATTTT. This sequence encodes CASSPGPSGHQDTQYF.

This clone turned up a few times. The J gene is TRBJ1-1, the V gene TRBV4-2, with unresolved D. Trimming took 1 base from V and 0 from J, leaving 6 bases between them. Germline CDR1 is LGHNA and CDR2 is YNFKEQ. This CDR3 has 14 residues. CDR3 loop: CASSQGSLNTEAFF. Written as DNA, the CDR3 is TGTGCCAGCAGCCAAGGGAGCCTGAACACTGAAGCTTTCTTT.

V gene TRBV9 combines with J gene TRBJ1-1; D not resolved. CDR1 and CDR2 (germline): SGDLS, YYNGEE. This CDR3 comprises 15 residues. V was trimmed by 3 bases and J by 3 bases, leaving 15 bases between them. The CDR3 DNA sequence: TGTGCCAGCAGCGCTACTCAGCGAATGGACACTGAAGCTTTCTTT. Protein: CASSATQRMDTEAFF.